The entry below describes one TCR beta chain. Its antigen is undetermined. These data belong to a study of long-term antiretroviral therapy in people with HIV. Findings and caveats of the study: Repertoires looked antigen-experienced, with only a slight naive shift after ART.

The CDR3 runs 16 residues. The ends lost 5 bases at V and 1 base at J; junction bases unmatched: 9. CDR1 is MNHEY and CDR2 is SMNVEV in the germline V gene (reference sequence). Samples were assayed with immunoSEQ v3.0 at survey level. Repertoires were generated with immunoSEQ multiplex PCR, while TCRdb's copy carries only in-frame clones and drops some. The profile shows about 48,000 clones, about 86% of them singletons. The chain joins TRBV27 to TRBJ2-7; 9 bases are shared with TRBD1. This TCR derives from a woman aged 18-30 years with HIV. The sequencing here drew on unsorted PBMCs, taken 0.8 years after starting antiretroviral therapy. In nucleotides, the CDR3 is TGTGCCAGCAGTCCTCGGACAGGGGTCCCGTCCTACGAGCAGTACTTC. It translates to CASSPRTGVPSYEQYF.